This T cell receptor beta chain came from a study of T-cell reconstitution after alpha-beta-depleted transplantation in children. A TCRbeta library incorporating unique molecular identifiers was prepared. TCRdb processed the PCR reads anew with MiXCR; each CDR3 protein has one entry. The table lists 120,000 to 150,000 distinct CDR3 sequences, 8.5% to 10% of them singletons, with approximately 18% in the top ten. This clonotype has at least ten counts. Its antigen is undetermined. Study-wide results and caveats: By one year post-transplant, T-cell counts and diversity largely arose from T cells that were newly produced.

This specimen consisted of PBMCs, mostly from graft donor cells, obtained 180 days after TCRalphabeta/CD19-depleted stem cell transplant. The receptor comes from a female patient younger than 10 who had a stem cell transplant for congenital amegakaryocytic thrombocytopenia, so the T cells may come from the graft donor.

CDR3: CASSPTGAISDTQYF. CDR3 DNA sequence: TGTGCCAGCAGTCCGACAGGGGCCATTTCAGATACGCAGTATTTT. This chain joins TRBV12-3 or TRBV12-4 and TRBJ2-3, with 8 bases identical to TRBD1. After removal of 5 bases from V and 4 bases from J, the junction contained 8 bases not matched to a gene. The CDR3 extends over 15 amino acids.